The 17 T cell receptor beta chains given below trace back to one sample, sequenced in a study of shared clonotypes between healthy human individuals. Clones were sequenced by immunoSEQ multiplex PCR, and TCRdb holds only the in-frame ones, with some missing. The repertoire consists of a few million clones, with approximately 95% occurring once and the leading ten covering about 0.39%. Source material: naive CD4+ T cells from PBMCs. Noted subset: CD45RA+ positively selected. The receptor source for this set is a man between 18 and 29 years old in good health. Some clones in this sample may be carry-over from other donors' samples.

The chain has TRBV28 and TRBJ1-2; D unclear. Germline V gives CDR1 MDHEN, CDR2 SYDVKM. The CDR3 has 13 residues. The germline V and J ends were trimmed by 7 bases and 8 bases, with 17 bases remaining between them. The CDR3 is CASIESIGEGYTF. DNA of the CDR3: TGTGCCAGCATTGAGTCGATAGGCGAAGGCTACACCTTC.

Concerning this clone: Other DNA sequences from this sample encode an identical CDR3 as well. The gene calls are TRBV7-2 and TRBJ2-7; D gene ambiguous. V was clipped by 6 bases and J by 3 bases, with 6 bases between them. The CDR3 contains 11 residues. The germline CDR1 and CDR2 sequences are SGHTA and FQGNSA. Here the CDR3 reads CASSFNYEQYF. The CDR3 DNA is TGTGCCAGCAGTTTTAACTACGAGCAGTACTTC.

The count of this clone is one. The V gene is TRBV5-4, the J gene TRBJ1-2, with D tentatively TRBD1 (6 bases). The germline V and J ends were trimmed by 1 base and 6 bases, with 16 bases remaining between them. Germline V lookup: CDR1 SGHNT, CDR2 YYREEE (reference sequence). This CDR3 has 15 amino acids. As DNA, the CDR3 is TGTGCCAGCAGCTTGAGAGGCAGGGGTCCCGATGGCTACACCTTC. Amino acids: CASSLRGRGPDGYTF.

The chain has TRBV28 and TRBJ2-5; 7 bases align to TRBD2. Germline CDR1 MDHEN, CDR2 SYDVKM. The CDR3 contains 15 residues. V lost 5 bases to trimming and J lost 5 bases; unmatched junction nucleotides: 11. CDR3: CASSQTGARGETQYF. The CDR3 DNA is TGTGCCAGCAGTCAAACCGGGGCGCGGGGGGAGACCCAGTACTTC.

The gene calls are TRBV4-2 and TRBJ2-3; TRBD2 matches at 15 bases. Germline CDR1 LGHNA, CDR2 YNFKEQ. V was pared by 6 bases and J by 8 bases, with 0 bases of the junction left unmatched. The CDR3 sequence is 13 residues long. The CDR3 loop is CASRGLAGGTQYF. CDR3 coding DNA: TGTGCCAGCAGGGGACTAGCGGGAGGTACGCAGTATTTT.

V usage is TRBV28 and J usage is TRBJ2-1, with TRBD1 matching over 10 bases. V shed 5 bases and J 8 bases; nucleotides not matched to a gene: 12. CDR3 size: 16 residues. CDR1 and CDR2 (germline): MDHEN, SYDVKM. DNA of the CDR3: TGTGCCAGCAGTCTCCCAGCCGGGACAGGGGACGATGAGCAGTTCTTC. Translating gives CASSLPAGTGDDEQFF.

This clone was counted only a few times. The chain carries TRBV2 and TRBJ1-5; no clear D. In germline, CDR1 is SNHLY, CDR2 FYNNEI. V dropped 8 bases and J dropped 0 bases, with 11 bases sitting between them. The CDR3 runs to 14 residues. As DNA, the CDR3 is TGTGCCAGCGCGAAAAGTAATAGCAATCAGCCCCAGCATTTT. It yields the protein CASAKSNSNQPQHF.

The V and J genes are TRBV5-6 and TRBJ2-6, with D perhaps matching TRBD1 (5 bases). Germline V gives CDR1 SGHDT, CDR2 YYEEEE. The CDR3 extends over 17 amino acids. V was trimmed by 2 bases and J by 0 bases, leaving 12 bases between them. CDR3 bases: TGTGCCAGCAGCTTCGGACACTATTCCTCTGGGGCCAACGTCCTGACTTTC. This sequence encodes CASSFGHYSSGANVLTF.

The sample holds a few counts of this clone. The rearrangement links TRBV28 to TRBJ1-5; tentatively, D is TRBD1 (5 bases). The CDR3 totals 13 residues. Germline CDR1 is MDHEN and CDR2 is SYDVKM. V gave up 8 bases and J gave up 3 bases, with 11 bases separating them. CDR3: CASQGPINQPQHF. The CDR3 DNA is TGTGCCAGCCAGGGACCGATCAATCAGCCCCAGCATTTT.

V usage is TRBV28 and J usage is TRBJ2-2, with 9 bases that match TRBD2. The CDR3 loop spans 15 amino acids. The V gene's germline CDR1 is MDHEN and CDR2 SYDVKM. Trimming removed 2 bases from V and 5 bases from J; junction bases left unmatched: 3. The CDR3 reads CASSLAGGVTGELFF. In DNA, the CDR3 is TGTGCCAGCAGTTTAGCGGGAGGGGTAACCGGGGAGCTGTTTTTT.

Notes on this clone: Other DNA sequences in the same sample also yield this CDR3. The V gene is TRBV5-1, the J gene TRBJ1-5, with TRBD1 as a possible D gene (5 bases). V was pared by 0 bases and J by 6 bases, with 10 bases between. The V gene's germline CDR1 is SGHRS and CDR2 YFSETQ. The CDR3 has 14 amino acids. This chain's CDR3 is CASSLDGGGQPQHF. The DNA of the CDR3 is TGCGCCAGCAGCTTGGATGGGGGTGGTCAGCCCCAGCATTTT. The full variable domain, with the rest looked up from reference TRBV5-1 and TRBJ1-5, is KAGVTQTPRYLIKTRGQQVTLSCSPISGHRSVSWYQQTPGQGLQFLFEYFSETQRNKGNFPGRFSGRQFSNSRSEMNVSTLELGDSALYLCASSLDGGGQPQHFGDGTRLSIL.

This rearrangement joins TRBV10-3 to TRBJ2-1; tentative D call: TRBD2 (6 bases). The V end was cut by 1 base, the J end by 0 bases, with 10 bases between. This CDR3 has 16 amino acids. Per germline, CDR1 ENHRY and CDR2 SYGVKD. In nucleotides, the CDR3 is TGTGCCATCAGTGAGTGGGACTTTAGCTCCTACAATGAGCAGTTCTTC. Protein: CAISEWDFSSYNEQFF.

As to this clone: This CDR3 is also generated by other DNA sequences in the sample. This chain connects TRBV19 to TRBJ1-5, with D hard to call. The CDR3 runs 11 residues. Germline-derived CDR1 and CDR2 are LNHDA and SQIVND (reference sequence). Trimming removed 6 bases at V and 6 bases at J, with 6 bases between. The DNA for the CDR3 is TGTGCCAGTAGCTCCGGTCAGCCCCAGCATTTT. This sequence encodes CASSSGQPQHF.

The CDR3 DNA reads as TGTGCCAGCAGTGAGAGAAGGGACTCTGGGGCCAACGTCCTGACTTTC. Residues: CASSERRDSGANVLTF. The chain recombines TRBV6-1 with TRBJ2-6; no firm D call. The CDR3 extends over 16 amino acids. The V end lost 3 bases, the J end lost 0 bases, and 9 bases lay between the germline ends. The V gene's germline CDR1 is MNHNS and CDR2 SASEGT.

This clone came up once. The chain employs TRBV5-1 and TRBJ1-3, with unresolved D. Trimming shortened V by 2 bases and J by 1 base, and 13 bases separated the two germline ends. Germline lookup yields CDR1 SGHRS and CDR2 YFSETQ. The CDR3 consists of 16 residues. CDR3 bases: TGCGCCAGCAGCTTCGAGGCCGGCGGGTCTGGAAACACCATATATTTT. This translates into CASSFEAGGSGNTIYF.

The chain employs TRBV5-4 and TRBJ1-3, with D perhaps matching TRBD1 (6 bases). V shed 0 bases and J shed 2 bases, with 9 bases lying between them. Germline lookup yields CDR1 SGHNT and CDR2 YYREEE (reference sequence). This CDR3 is built from 15 residues. The CDR3 region is CASSLGGGPGNTIYF. The CDR3 region has the DNA TGTGCCAGCAGCTTGGGCGGGGGCCCTGGAAACACCATATATTTT. Together with reference TRBV5-4 and TRBJ1-3, the CDR3 gives the full variable domain: ETGVTQSPTHLIKTRGQQVTLRCSSQSGHNTVSWYQQALGQGPQFIFQYYREEENGRGNFPPRFSGLQFPNYSSELNVNALELDDSALYLCASSLGGGPGNTIYFGEGSWLTVV.

This sequence joins TRBV5-1 and TRBJ2-1; 11 bases agree with TRBD2. This CDR3 has 16 amino acids. Germline values: CDR1 SGHRS, CDR2 YFSETQ. The trim removed 0 bases at V and 4 bases at J, leaving 3 bases unmatched. The CDR3 region has the DNA TGCGCCAGCAGCTTGGGGACTAGCGGGTCGTACAATGAGCAGTTCTTC. It codes for CASSLGTSGSYNEQFF.